What follows are 18 T cell receptor beta chains derived from one specimen sequenced in a study of vaccination and CD4 T cells after COVID-19. The study sequenced cultured CD4+ T cell DNA using the Oncomine TCR Beta short-read assay. One entry per CDR3 protein, called by TCRdb with MiXCR from the PCR reads. The sample includes some 15,000 distinct CDR3 sequences, roughly 60% seen only once; the top ten take 7.4%. For these receptors, no antigen is known. As for treatment: roughly 10-day PBMC culture with coronavirus spike peptide pools or control peptides (ViraFEST assay). Material: CD4+ T cells from blood, cultured in vitro. Receptors were obtained from a human donor who had recovered from COVID-19.

This clonotype showed up just a few times. V usage is TRBV20-1 and J usage is TRBJ2-3; D remains ambiguous. The CDR3 consists of 13 residues. Germline CDR1 DFQATT, CDR2 SNEGSKA (reference sequence). The V end was cut by 6 bases, the J end by 0 bases, with 10 bases between. Here the CDR3 DNA reads TGCAGTGCCTCCGACACTAGCACAGATACGCAGTATTTT. Encoded protein: CSASDTSTDTQYF.

This clonotype was seen a few times. This rearrangement joins TRBV7-2 to TRBJ1-2; the D gene is possibly TRBD1 (6 bases). CDR1 and CDR2 from the germline V gene are SGHTA and FQGNSA. This CDR3 is 12 amino acids long. Trimming cost V 7 bases and J 8 bases, with 14 bases left between them. This CDR3 is CASTKRQGGYTF. CDR3 sequence (DNA): TGTGCCAGCACCAAAAGGCAGGGGGGCTACACCTTC. Complete variable domain (other parts from reference TRBV7-2 and TRBJ1-2): GAGVSQSPSNKVTEKGKDVELRCDPISGHTALYWYRQSLGQGLEFLIYFQGNSAPDKSGLPSDRFSAERTGGSVSTLTIQRTQQEDSAVYLCASTKRQGGYTFGSGTRLTVV.

Only a few counts were recorded for this clonotype. The chain combines TRBV11-3 with TRBJ2-5; a weak D match, TRBD2 (7 bases). Per germline, CDR1 SGHNT and CDR2 YENEEA. The CDR3 is 14 residues long. The V end lost 5 bases, the J end lost 2 bases, and 12 bases lay between the germline ends. CDR3 nucleotide sequence: TGTGCCAGCAGCAAAGGGGGGGCTCAAGAGACCCAGTACTTC. Its translation is CASSKGGAQETQYF.

The chain combines TRBV20-1 with TRBJ1-1; 7 bases are a match to TRBD1. Germline-derived CDR1 and CDR2 are DFQATT and SNEGSKA (reference sequence). V was clipped by 5 bases and J by 1 base; unmatched bases: 4. CDR3 length: 13 amino acids. Here the CDR3 DNA reads TGCAGTGCTCGAAGGGACAGGAACACTGAAGCTTTCTTT. The encoded protein is CSARRDRNTEAFF.

The chain couples TRBV20-1 to TRBJ1-2; D call uncertain. The CDR3 is 13 amino acids. Trimming removed 6 bases at V and 5 bases at J, with 16 bases between. Germline CDR1 DFQATT, CDR2 SNEGSKA (reference sequence). The CDR3 DNA reads as TGCAGTGCGTACCCCGCGGGCCCTTATGGCTACACCTTC. It encodes CSAYPAGPYGYTF.

This rearrangement joins TRBV7-2 to TRBJ2-2, with D uncertain. The CDR3 totals 15 residues. V gave up 0 bases and J gave up 5 bases, with 10 bases separating them. Germline CDR1 reads SGHTA; CDR2 reads FQGNSA. The CDR3 loop reads CASSLAGPETGELFF. In DNA, the CDR3 is TGTGCCAGCAGCTTAGCAGGGCCTGAGACCGGGGAGCTGTTTTTT.

The chain joins TRBV25-1 to TRBJ1-2; possibly TRBD1 for D (5 bases). Germline CDR1 MGHDK, CDR2 SYGVNS. The CDR3 runs to 13 residues. With 6 bases removed from V and 5 bases from J, the gap between germline ends came to 13 bases. Here the CDR3 DNA reads TGTGCCAGCAGGGGACCCCTCCAATATGGCTACACCTTC. This sequence encodes CASRGPLQYGYTF.

This clonotype appeared once. The chain uses TRBV20-1 and TRBJ1-2, with unresolved D. The CDR3 has 14 amino acids. CDR1 and CDR2 from the germline V gene are DFQATT and SNEGSKA (reference sequence). The V and J ends lost 2 bases and 7 bases respectively, with 17 bases between them. For the CDR3, the DNA is TGCAGTGCTAGAACCCTTGTGTTGGGCCTTGGCTACACCTTC. Its protein is CSARTLVLGLGYTF.

This chain links TRBV12-3 or TRBV12-4 with TRBJ2-5; D ambiguous. Trimming cost V 4 bases and J 5 bases, with 8 bases left between them. This CDR3 has 12 amino acids. The CDR3 spells CASSSLGETQYF. CDR3 nucleotides: TGTGCCAGCAGTTCGCTCGGGGAGACCCAGTACTTC.

The chain employs TRBV6-2 or TRBV6-3 and TRBJ2-5; D unclear. The length of the CDR3 is 13 residues. Germline assignment: CDR1 MNHEY and CDR2 SVGEGT. V was cut by 2 bases and J by 3 bases, with 7 bases left in between. The CDR3, as DNA: TGTGCCAGCAGTTACACTCTAAAAGAGACCCAGTACTTC. Its translation: CASSYTLKETQYF.

The V gene is TRBV29-1, the J gene TRBJ2-7; D is perhaps TRBD1 (5 bases). With 3 bases removed from V and 7 bases from J, the gap between germline ends came to 13 bases. Germline V gene sequence: CDR1 SQVTM, CDR2 ANQGSEA. The CDR3 contains 12 residues. The CDR3 sequence: CSVDLPGREQYF. CDR3 sequence (DNA): TGCAGCGTTGACCTGCCAGGGCGTGAGCAGTACTTC.

This clonotype was detected a few times. This CDR3 is CSASANAQGTEAFF. The CDR3 region has the DNA TGCAGTGCTAGCGCGAACGCCCAGGGTACTGAAGCTTTCTTT. J is TRBJ1-1 and V is TRBV20-1; the D gene is possibly TRBD1 (5 bases). The CDR3 sequence is 14 residues long. Germline V gene lookup returns CDR1 DFQATT and CDR2 SNEGSKA (reference sequence). Trimming pared 3 bases from V and 5 bases from J, leaving 16 bases between.

Only one count was recorded for this clonotype. This rearrangement joins TRBV6-1 to TRBJ2-1; tentatively, D is TRBD1 or TRBD2 (5 bases each). The CDR3 is 11 amino acids. The V and J ends lost 5 bases and 10 bases respectively, with 9 bases between them. Germline CDR1 reads MNHNS; CDR2 reads SASEGT. The DNA for the CDR3 is TGTGCCAGCAGTCCTAGGGACGAGCAGTTCTTC. Protein: CASSPRDEQFF.

This rearrangement joins TRBV20-1 to TRBJ1-2; no clear D. The ends were cut back, 5 bases at V and 8 bases at J, with 18 bases in the middle. The germline V gene has CDR1 DFQATT and CDR2 SNEGSKA (reference sequence). This CDR3 is 13 amino acids long. The CDR3, as DNA: TGCAGTGCTCCAAAGTGGGAGGGCCACGGCTACACCTTC. This translates into CSAPKWEGHGYTF.

The rearrangement joins TRBV7-6 to TRBJ1-6; D is uncertain. The CDR3 contains 14 residues. Germline V CDR1 and CDR2: SGHVS, FNYEAQ. V was trimmed by 5 bases and J by 6 bases, leaving 11 bases between them. The CDR3 region is CASSRNGVNSPLHF. CDR3 nucleotides: TGTGCCAGCAGCCGGAACGGGGTTAATTCACCCCTCCACTTT.

This clonotype was seen more than once but under ten times. The rearrangement joins TRBV2 to TRBJ2-5; D unclear. CDR3 length: 10 amino acids. Trimming took off 5 bases at V and 4 bases at J, with 2 bases between the two ends. Germline V CDR1 and CDR2: SNHLY, FYNNEI. CDR3 amino acids: CASSLETQYF. CDR3 bases: TGTGCCAGCAGTCTAGAGACCCAGTACTTC.

The rearrangement links TRBV20-1 to TRBJ1-5, with unresolved D. Per germline, CDR1 DFQATT and CDR2 SNEGSKA (reference sequence). Trimming took 0 bases from V and 8 from J, leaving 14 bases between them. There are 14 residues in the CDR3. CDR3 region: CSAREEQGDEPQHF. The CDR3 DNA follows: TGCAGTGCTAGAGAGGAACAAGGCGATGAGCCCCAGCATTTT.

V is TRBV10-1 and J is TRBJ2-1; 10 positions match TRBD2. Germline V gene lookup returns CDR1 WNHNN and CDR2 SYGVQD (reference sequence). V lost 4 bases to trimming and J lost 2 bases; unmatched junction nucleotides: 5. The length of the CDR3 is 16 residues. In DNA, the CDR3 is TGCGCCAGCAGTGGTCCTAGCGGGAGAACCTACAATGAGCAGTTCTTC. The encoded protein is CASSGPSGRTYNEQFF.